The 20 T cell receptor beta chains below come from one sample, sequenced in a study of T cell repertoires in cytomegalovirus infection. TCRdb reanalysed the reads using MiXCR and keeps one entry per CDR3 protein. This table holds roughly 920,000 distinct CDR3 sequences, around 30% found once. Antigens for these TCRs are unknown. The source was cultured CD8+ T cells from PBMCs, collected from culture after CMV antigen stimulation. These receptors originate from a human donor in good health (CMV status not recorded). Some clones in this sample may be carry-over from other donors' samples.

The V gene is TRBV15, the J gene TRBJ2-1; 7 bases match TRBD1. The CDR3 contains 17 residues. Germline V gene sequence: CDR1 LNHNV, CDR2 YYDKDF (reference sequence). Trimming took 2 bases from V and 0 from J; bases not matched to a gene: 7. CDR3 in amino acids: CATSRLTGESSYNEQFF. The DNA for the CDR3 is TGTGCCACCAGCAGACTAACAGGGGAATCCTCCTACAATGAGCAGTTCTTC.

The chain joins TRBV13 to TRBJ2-3; D might be TRBD1 (6 bases). V was clipped by 5 bases and J by 4 bases, with 13 bases between them. Germline loops: CDR1 PRHDT, CDR2 FYEKMQ (reference sequence). The CDR3 length is 14 residues. DNA of the CDR3: TGTGCCAGCAGCCGAGGGGGATTCGCAGATACGCAGTATTTT. Its translation is CASSRGGFADTQYF.

The chain links TRBV20-1 to TRBJ2-1; TRBD2 aligns across 9 bases. The junction had 7 bases not matched to a gene; V was cut back by 3 bases and J by 7 bases. The CDR3 extends over 14 amino acids. CDR1 and CDR2 (germline): DFQATT, SNEGSKA (reference sequence). The CDR3, as DNA: TGCAGTGCTAGTGGCGGGGGGGCTAAGAATGAGCAGTTCTTC. It encodes CSASGGGAKNEQFF.

There are many counts of this clonotype. The chain recombines TRBV5-6 with TRBJ1-1; possible D gene TRBD1, 5 bases. This CDR3 has 12 residues. Per germline, CDR1 SGHDT and CDR2 YYEEEE. The ends were cut back, 2 bases at V and 8 bases at J, with 10 bases in the middle. CDR3 region: CASSLGTLEAFF. The CDR3 DNA follows: TGTGCCAGCAGCTTAGGGACGCTAGAAGCTTTCTTT. The complete variable domain, with remaining parts taken from reference TRBV5-6 and TRBJ1-1, reads DAGVTQSPTHLIKTRGQQVTLRCSPKSGHDTVSWYQQALGQGPQFIFQYYEEEERQRGNFPDRFSGHQFPNYSSELNVNALLLGDSALYLCASSLGTLEAFFGQGTRLTVV.

This clonotype was observed a few times. In DNA, the CDR3 is TGTGCCAGCAGCGCCCCTCGTACTGAAGCTTTCTTT. Translating it yields CASSAPRTEAFF. This sequence joins TRBV7-6 and TRBJ1-1; D not certain. CDR3 length equals 12 residues. V was pared by 5 bases and J by 5 bases, with 9 bases between. Germline CDR1 is SGHVS and CDR2 is FNYEAQ.

In this sample, this clonotype turned up a few times. The chain uses TRBV6-2 or TRBV6-3 and TRBJ2-1; D call uncertain. The CDR3 covers 15 residues. The ends were cut back, 2 bases at V and 7 bases at J, with 15 bases in the middle. Germline CDR1 and CDR2: MNHEY and SVGEGT. CDR3 residues: CASSYGSTLGNEQFF. CDR3 sequence (DNA): TGTGCCAGCAGTTACGGTTCCACCCTGGGGAATGAGCAGTTCTTC.

This rearrangement joins TRBV9 to TRBJ2-7; D possibly corresponds to TRBD2 (6 bases). Trimming shortened V by 3 bases and J by 6 bases, and 16 bases separated the two germline ends. Germline CDR1 is SGDLS and CDR2 is YYNGEE. CDR3 length: 14 amino acids. The CDR3 nucleotides read TGTGCCAGCAGCGCCTGGGACTCCAAGGGCGAGCAGTACTTC. Protein: CASSAWDSKGEQYF. Full variable domain (outside the CDR3, taken from reference TRBV9 and TRBJ2-7): DSGVTQTPKHLITATGQRVTLRCSPRSGDLSVYWYQQSLDQGLQFLIQYYNGEERAKGNILERFSAQQFPDLHSELNLSSLELGDSALYFCASSAWDSKGEQYFGPGTRLTVT.

The rearrangement joins TRBV18 to TRBJ2-1; 8 bases map to TRBD2. Per the germline V gene, CDR1 is KGHSH and CDR2 is LQKENI. Trimming at V came to 8 bases and at J to 9 bases, leaving 18 bases not matched to a gene. The CDR3 covers 16 residues. DNA of the CDR3: TGTGCCAGCCCCCGGGTGCCAGCGGGGGATTTCAGTGAGCAGTTCTTC. This codes for CASPRVPAGDFSEQFF.

The rearrangement joins TRBV7-3 to TRBJ2-1; 10 bases match TRBD1. This CDR3 is built from 14 residues. CDR1 and CDR2 from the germline V gene are SGHTA and FQGTGA. V was clipped by 5 bases and J by 7 bases; unmatched bases: 5. The CDR3 spells CASSLWGQGNEQFF. The DNA of the CDR3 is TGTGCCAGCAGCCTGTGGGGACAGGGGAATGAGCAGTTCTTC.

This clonotype was seen only a few times. The chain is built from TRBV7-9 and TRBJ2-5; D might be TRBD1 or TRBD2, each matching 6 bases. The CDR3 length is 15 residues. V gave up 1 base and J gave up 4 bases, with 13 bases separating them. The V gene's germline CDR1 is SEHNR and CDR2 FQNEAQ (reference sequence). The CDR3 is CASSLVWGAGETQYF. CDR3 in DNA: TGTGCCAGCAGCTTAGTGTGGGGGGCTGGAGAGACCCAGTACTTC.

In its sample, this clonotype was seen a few times. This chain connects TRBV7-9 to TRBJ2-1, with D possibly called TRBD1 or TRBD2 (6 bases each). The CDR3 consists of 15 residues. V lost 5 bases, J lost 3 bases, and 14 bases lay in between. Germline V gene lookup returns CDR1 SEHNR and CDR2 FQNEAQ (reference sequence). The CDR3 DNA follows: TGTGCCAGCAGCCCTACCGGGGGCTTCTACAATGAGCAGTTCTTC. Its translation is CASSPTGGFYNEQFF.

The chain joins TRBV27 to TRBJ2-1; 13 nucleotides agree with TRBD2. The CDR3 is made up of 15 amino acids. Per germline, CDR1 MNHEY and CDR2 SMNVEV (reference sequence). V dropped 2 bases and J dropped 7; count of bases not matched to a gene: 2. The DNA for the CDR3 is TGTGCCAGCAGTTTAGGGACTAGCGGGAAGAATGAGCAGTTCTTC. It encodes CASSLGTSGKNEQFF.

This clonotype has at least ten counts. V and J are TRBV7-2 and TRBJ2-5; a possible D gene is TRBD2 (6 bases). Trimming pared 4 bases from V and 4 bases from J, leaving 16 bases between. The germline V gene encodes CDR1 SGHTA and CDR2 FQGNSA. The CDR3 spans 15 residues. The CDR3 region is CASSYGDQGGETQYF. CDR3 coding DNA: TGTGCCAGCAGCTACGGAGACCAGGGAGGAGAGACCCAGTACTTC.

This clonotype was recorded many times. The chain uses TRBV7-8 and TRBJ1-3; 9 bases match TRBD1. The V gene's germline CDR1 is SGHVS and CDR2 FQNEAQ. The CDR3 loop spans 16 amino acids. The V and J ends lost 0 bases and 4 bases, in that order; junction bases with no gene match: 4. This CDR3 reads CASSLAYDRGGNTIYF. The DNA of the CDR3 is TGTGCCAGCAGCTTAGCTTACGACAGGGGGGGAAACACCATATATTTT.

CDR3 DNA: TGCAGTGCTAGCCCCGGGACGCTCTCTTTTGGGGCCCAGTACTTC. Amino acids: CSASPGTLSFGAQYF. The chain uses TRBV20-1 and TRBJ2-5; the D call may be TRBD1 or TRBD2 (5 bases each). Trimming removed 3 bases from V and 9 bases from J, with 23 bases in between. CDR1 DFQATT and CDR2 SNEGSKA come from the germline V gene (reference sequence). CDR3 size: 15 residues.

In this sample, this clonotype turned up a few times. A junction boundary mismatches the germline segment, possibly from a read error. The chain has TRBV7-7 and TRBJ2-5; the D gene is possibly TRBD2 (7 bases). The germline V gene has CDR1 SSHAT and CDR2 FNYEAQ (reference sequence). This CDR3 is 15 amino acids long. The CDR3 nucleotides read TGTGCTAGCAGCGCGGGGAGGGGGGGCCAAGAGACCCAGTACTTC. The encoded protein is CASSAGRGGQETQYF.

This clonotype was seen repeatedly, ten times or more. V is TRBV7-6 and J is TRBJ2-5; TRBD1 is a possible D gene (6 bases). The germline V and J ends were trimmed by 5 bases and 2 bases, with 12 bases remaining between them. Germline V gene sequence: CDR1 SGHVS, CDR2 FNYEAQ. The CDR3 spans 14 residues. DNA of the CDR3: TGTGCCAGCAGCCAGACAGGAGGTCAAGAGACCCAGTACTTC. Translating gives CASSQTGGQETQYF.

V usage is TRBV14 and J usage is TRBJ2-1; TRBD1 agrees at 9 bases. V dropped 3 bases and J dropped 4; count of bases not matched to a gene: 7. CDR1 is SGHDN, CDR2 FVKESK, per germline. There are 16 residues in the CDR3. CDR3: CASSHPGTGRYNEQFF. The CDR3 nucleotides are TGTGCCAGCAGCCATCCTGGGACAGGGAGGTACAATGAGCAGTTCTTC.

This rearrangement joins TRBV19 to TRBJ2-1; 9 bases map to TRBD2. Germline CDR1 is LNHDA and CDR2 is SQIVND (reference sequence). The CDR3 is 15 residues long. V was clipped by 5 bases and J by 2 bases; unmatched bases: 4. CDR3 protein: CASSPSSGTYNEQFF. The DNA for the CDR3 is TGTGCCAGTAGTCCATCTAGCGGGACCTACAATGAGCAGTTCTTC. Combining the CDR3 with reference TRBV19 and TRBJ2-1 gives the whole variable domain DGGITQSPKYLFRKEGQNVTLSCEQNLNHDAMYWYRQDPGQGLRLIYYSQIVNDFQKGDIAEGYSVSREKKESFPLTVTSAQKNPTAFYLCASSPSSGTYNEQFFGPGTRLTVL.

A word on this clonotype: A much larger clone differs from this one at a single base, so this may be a read error. The V gene is TRBV7-2, the J gene TRBJ2-1, with 9 bases identical to TRBD2. The CDR3 covers 16 residues. Looked up from germline, CDR1 is SGHTA and CDR2 is FQGNSA. The CDR3 is CANSPYSGGAYNEQFF. CDR3 coding DNA: TGTGCCAACAGCCCCTATAGCGGGGGAGCCTACAATGAGCAGTTCTTC.